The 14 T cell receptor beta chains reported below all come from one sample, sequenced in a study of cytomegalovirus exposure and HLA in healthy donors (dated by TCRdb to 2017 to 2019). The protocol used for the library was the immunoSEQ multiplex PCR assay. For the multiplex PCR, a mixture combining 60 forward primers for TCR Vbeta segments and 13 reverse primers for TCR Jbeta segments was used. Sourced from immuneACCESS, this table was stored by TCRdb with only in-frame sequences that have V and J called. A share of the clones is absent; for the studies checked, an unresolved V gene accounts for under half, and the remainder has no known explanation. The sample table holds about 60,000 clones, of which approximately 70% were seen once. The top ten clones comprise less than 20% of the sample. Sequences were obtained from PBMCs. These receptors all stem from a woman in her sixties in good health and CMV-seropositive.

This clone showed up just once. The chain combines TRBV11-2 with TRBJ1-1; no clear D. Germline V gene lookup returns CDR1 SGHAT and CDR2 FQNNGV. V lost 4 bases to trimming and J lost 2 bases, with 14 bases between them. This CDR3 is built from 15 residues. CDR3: CASSSSTRLNTEAFF. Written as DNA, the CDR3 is TGTGCCAGCAGCTCTTCAACCAGATTAAACACTGAAGCTTTCTTT.

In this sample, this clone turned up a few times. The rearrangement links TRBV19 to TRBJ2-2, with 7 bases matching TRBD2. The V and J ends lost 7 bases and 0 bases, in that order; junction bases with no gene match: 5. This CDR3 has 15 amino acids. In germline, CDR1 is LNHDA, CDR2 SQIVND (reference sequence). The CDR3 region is CASIRGGSNTGELFF. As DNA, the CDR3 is TGTGCCAGTATCCGGGGAGGGTCGAACACCGGGGAGCTGTTTTTT. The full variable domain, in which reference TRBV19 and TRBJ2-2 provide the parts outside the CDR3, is DGGITQSPKYLFRKEGQNVTLSCEQNLNHDAMYWYRQDPGQGLRLIYYSQIVNDFQKGDIAEGYSVSREKKESFPLTVTSAQKNPTAFYLCASIRGGSNTGELFFGEGSRLTVL.

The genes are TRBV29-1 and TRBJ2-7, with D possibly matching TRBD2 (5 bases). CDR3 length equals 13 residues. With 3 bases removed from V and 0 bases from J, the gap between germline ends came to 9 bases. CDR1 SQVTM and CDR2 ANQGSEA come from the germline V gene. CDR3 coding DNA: TGCAGCGTTGATTATGAGGGCTCCTACGAGCAGTACTTC. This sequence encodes CSVDYEGSYEQYF.

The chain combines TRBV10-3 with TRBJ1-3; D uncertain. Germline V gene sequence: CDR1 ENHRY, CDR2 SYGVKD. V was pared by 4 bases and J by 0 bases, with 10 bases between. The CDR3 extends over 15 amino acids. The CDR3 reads CAISAVTRSGNTIYF. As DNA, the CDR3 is TGTGCCATCAGTGCAGTTACCCGCTCTGGAAACACCATATATTTT.

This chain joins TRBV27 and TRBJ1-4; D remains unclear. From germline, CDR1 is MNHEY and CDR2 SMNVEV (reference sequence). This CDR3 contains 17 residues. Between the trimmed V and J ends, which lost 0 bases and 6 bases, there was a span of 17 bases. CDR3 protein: CASSLSPRGPPYEKLFF. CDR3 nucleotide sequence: TGTGCCAGCAGTTTATCTCCGCGAGGTCCCCCATATGAAAAACTGTTTTTT.

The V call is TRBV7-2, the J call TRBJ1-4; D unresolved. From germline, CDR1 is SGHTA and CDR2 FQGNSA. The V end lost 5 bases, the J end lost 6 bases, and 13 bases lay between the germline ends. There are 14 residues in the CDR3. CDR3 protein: CASSEATLHEKLFF. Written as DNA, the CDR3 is TGTGCCAGCAGCGAAGCCACCTTGCATGAAAAACTGTTTTTT.

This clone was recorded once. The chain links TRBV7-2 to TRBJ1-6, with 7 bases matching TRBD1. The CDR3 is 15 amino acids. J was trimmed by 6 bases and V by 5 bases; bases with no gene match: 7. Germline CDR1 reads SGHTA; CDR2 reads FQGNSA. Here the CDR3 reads CASSLGGYSNSPLHF. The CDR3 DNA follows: TGTGCCAGCAGCCTAGGGGGCTACTCTAATTCACCCCTCCACTTT.

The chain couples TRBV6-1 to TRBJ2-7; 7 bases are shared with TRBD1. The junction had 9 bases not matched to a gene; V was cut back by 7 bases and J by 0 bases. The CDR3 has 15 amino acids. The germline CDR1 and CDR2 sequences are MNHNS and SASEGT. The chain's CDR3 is CASKWDSPGSYEQYF. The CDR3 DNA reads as TGTGCCAGCAAATGGGACAGCCCGGGCTCCTACGAGCAGTACTTC.

The CDR3 DNA sequence: TGTGCCAGTAGCCGAGGACAACTACCTTCCGAGCAGTACTTC. Amino acids: CASSRGQLPSEQYF. J is TRBJ2-7 and V is TRBV19; a weak D match, TRBD1 (5 bases). V was cut by 6 bases and J by 6 bases, with 18 bases left in between. The CDR3 covers 14 residues. CDR1 and CDR2 from the germline V gene are LNHDA and SQIVND (reference sequence).

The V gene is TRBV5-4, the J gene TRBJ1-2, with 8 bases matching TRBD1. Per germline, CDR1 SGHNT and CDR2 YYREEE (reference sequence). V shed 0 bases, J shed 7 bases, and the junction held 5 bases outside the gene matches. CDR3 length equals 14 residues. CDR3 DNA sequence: TGTGCCAGCAGCTTGGCAGGGGGCGCGGGTGGCTACACCTTC. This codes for CASSLAGGAGGYTF.

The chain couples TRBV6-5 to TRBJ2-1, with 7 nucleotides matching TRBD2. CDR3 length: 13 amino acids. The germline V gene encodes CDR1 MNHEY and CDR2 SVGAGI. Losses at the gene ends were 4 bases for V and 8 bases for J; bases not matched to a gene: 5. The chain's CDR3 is CASSWTSVHEQFF. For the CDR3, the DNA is TGTGCCAGCAGTTGGACTAGTGTGCATGAGCAGTTCTTC.

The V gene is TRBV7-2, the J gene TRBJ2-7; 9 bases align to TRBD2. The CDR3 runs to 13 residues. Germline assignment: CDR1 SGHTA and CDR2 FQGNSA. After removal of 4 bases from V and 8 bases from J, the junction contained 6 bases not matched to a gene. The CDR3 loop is CASSSGLATQQYF. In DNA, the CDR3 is TGTGCCAGCAGCTCCGGACTAGCGACGCAGCAGTACTTC.

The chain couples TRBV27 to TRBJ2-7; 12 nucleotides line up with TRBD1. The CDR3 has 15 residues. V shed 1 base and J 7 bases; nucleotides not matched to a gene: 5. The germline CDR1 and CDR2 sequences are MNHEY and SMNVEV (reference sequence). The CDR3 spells CASSLLGQGAREQYF. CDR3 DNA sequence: TGTGCCAGCAGTTTATTGGGACAGGGGGCGAGGGAGCAGTACTTC.

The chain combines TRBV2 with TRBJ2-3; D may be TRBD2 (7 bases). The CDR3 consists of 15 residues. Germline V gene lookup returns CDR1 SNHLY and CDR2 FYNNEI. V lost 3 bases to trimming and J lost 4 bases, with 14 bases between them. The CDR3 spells CASSDGGGAADTQYF. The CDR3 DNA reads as TGTGCCAGCAGTGACGGTGGGGGGGCCGCAGATACGCAGTATTTT. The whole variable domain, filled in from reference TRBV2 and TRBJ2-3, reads EPEVTQTPSHQVTQMGQEVILRCVPISNHLYFYWYRQILGQKVEFLVSFYNNEISEKSEIFDDQFSVERPDGSNFTLKIRSTKLEDSAMYFCASSDGGGAADTQYFGPGTRLTVL.